The rows below give T cell receptor beta chains drawn from one sample of a study of early T cells in non-severe SARS-CoV-2 infection. TCRdb recomputed calls from the 5' RACE reads with MiXCR, one row per CDR3 protein. The sample carries tens of thousands of distinct CDR3 sequences, 14% recorded once. What was sequenced was whole blood. The receptors were sampled from an adult who was a healthcare worker with PCR-confirmed SARS-CoV-2 infection or an uninfected control (not recorded which). The CDR3 runs from the conserved cysteine through the conserved F or W. The D gene is left open where the match is weak. Clone size is given for some rows only: seen once, a few or many times, or a class if the clone is expanded.

v_gene: TRBV4-1
abundance: .
d_gene: .
len: 14
j_gene: TRBJ2-7
CDR3nt: TGCGCCAGCAGCCAAGATGGGGGGACCTACGAGCAGTACTTC
CDR3aa: CASSQDGGTYEQYF

v_gene: TRBV10-3
abundance: .
d_gene: .
len: 13
j_gene: TRBJ1-2
CDR3nt: TGTGCCATCAAGAGGCCAGCTAACTATGGCTACACCTTC
CDR3aa: CAIKRPANYGYTF

v_gene: TRBV5-1
abundance: few
d_gene: .
len: 12
j_gene: TRBJ2-3
CDR3nt: TGCGCCAGTGGAACCCCGGCAGATACGCAGTATTTT
CDR3aa: CASGTPADTQYF

v_gene: TRBV6-2/TRBV6-3
abundance: .
d_gene: .
len: 15
j_gene: TRBJ1-4
CDR3nt: TGTGCCAGCAGTTTGTCGACAGATCCTCGGGAAAAACTGTTTTTT
CDR3aa: CASSLSTDPREKLFF

v_gene: TRBV5-6
abundance: few
d_gene: TRBD2
len: 16
j_gene: TRBJ2-3
CDR3nt: TGTGCCAGCAGCTTATTAGCGGGGGGGAGCACAGATACGCAGTATTTT
CDR3aa: CASSLLAGGSTDTQYF

v_gene: TRBV6-5
abundance: many
d_gene: .
len: 14
j_gene: TRBJ2-1
CDR3nt: TGTGCCAGCAGCCCCCACCCCTTAGGTCATGAGCAGTTCTTC
CDR3aa: CASSPHPLGHEQFF

v_gene: TRBV4-3
abundance: .
d_gene: TRBD1
len: 13
j_gene: TRBJ1-1
CDR3nt: TGCGCCAGCAGGGGGGACAGAAACACTGAAGCTTTCTTT
CDR3aa: CASRGDRNTEAFF

v_gene: TRBV12-3/TRBV12-4
abundance: .
d_gene: TRBD1
len: 14
j_gene: TRBJ1-4
CDR3nt: TGTACCAGCAGTCCGGGACAGGGAGACGAAAAACTGTTTTTT
CDR3aa: CTSSPGQGDEKLFF

v_gene: TRBV20-1
abundance: .
d_gene: .
len: 16
j_gene: TRBJ1-1
CDR3nt: TGCAGTGCTAGAGAGATGCTGGGGCAGGGAGACACTGAAGCTTTCTTT
CDR3aa: CSAREMLGQGDTEAFF

v_gene: TRBV3-1
abundance: .
d_gene: .
len: 12
j_gene: TRBJ1-3
CDR3nt: TGTGCCAGCAGCCAAGGACCCAACACCATATATTTT
CDR3aa: CASSQGPNTIYF

v_gene: TRBV2
abundance: few
d_gene: .
len: 15
j_gene: TRBJ2-1
CDR3nt: TGTGCCAGCAGTGAATCGGAGGCCCCCGGCAATGAGCAGTTCTTC
CDR3aa: CASSESEAPGNEQFF

v_gene: TRBV7-9
abundance: few
d_gene: .
len: 11
j_gene: TRBJ2-1
CDR3nt: TGTGCCAGCGGGTCCTACAATGAGCAGTTCTTC
CDR3aa: CASGSYNEQFF

v_gene: TRBV6-2/TRBV6-3
abundance: few
d_gene: TRBD1
len: 15
j_gene: TRBJ1-5
CDR3nt: TGTGCCAGCAGTTATGGGACAGCTTTAGATCAGCCCCAGCATTTT
CDR3aa: CASSYGTALDQPQHF

v_gene: TRBV6-2/TRBV6-3
abundance: .
d_gene: .
len: 12
j_gene: TRBJ2-1
CDR3nt: TGTGCCAGCAGTCCCCGCGAGGGTGAGCAGTTCTTC
CDR3aa: CASSPREGEQFF

v_gene: TRBV11-3
abundance: .
d_gene: TRBD1
len: 15
j_gene: TRBJ2-2
CDR3nt: TGTGCCAGCATCCCTGGAAGGGGGCACACCGGGGAGCTGTTTTTT
CDR3aa: CASIPGRGHTGELFF

v_gene: TRBV9
abundance: many
d_gene: .
len: 13
j_gene: TRBJ1-1
CDR3nt: TGTGCCAGCGACTATGTAAGGGGCACTGAAGCTTTCTTT
CDR3aa: CASDYVRGTEAFF

v_gene: TRBV7-9
abundance: few
d_gene: TRBD2
len: 21
j_gene: TRBJ2-1
CDR3nt: TGTGCCAGCAGCCCCCCGGGGTGGCTAGCGGGGGGACCGAAGGTCTACAATGAGCAGTTCTTC
CDR3aa: CASSPPGWLAGGPKVYNEQFF

v_gene: TRBV29-1
abundance: few
d_gene: .
len: 14
j_gene: TRBJ2-3
CDR3nt: TGCAGCGTTGGGATTGTTCTCAGCACAGATACGCAGTATTTT
CDR3aa: CSVGIVLSTDTQYF